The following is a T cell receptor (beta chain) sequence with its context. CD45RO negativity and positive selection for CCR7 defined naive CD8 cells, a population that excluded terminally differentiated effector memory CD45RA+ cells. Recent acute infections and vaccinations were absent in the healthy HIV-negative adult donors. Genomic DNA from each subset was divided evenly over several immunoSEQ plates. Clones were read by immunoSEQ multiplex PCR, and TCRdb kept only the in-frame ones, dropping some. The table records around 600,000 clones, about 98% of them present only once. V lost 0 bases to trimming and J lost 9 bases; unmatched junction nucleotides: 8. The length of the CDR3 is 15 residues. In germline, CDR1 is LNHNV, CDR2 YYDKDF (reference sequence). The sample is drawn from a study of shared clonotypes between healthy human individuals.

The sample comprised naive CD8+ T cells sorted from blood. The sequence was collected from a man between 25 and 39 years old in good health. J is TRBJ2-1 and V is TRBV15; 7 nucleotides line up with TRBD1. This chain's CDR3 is CATSRDRTGIGEQFF. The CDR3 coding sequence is TGTGCCACCAGCAGAGATCGGACAGGTATTGGTGAGCAGTTCTTC.